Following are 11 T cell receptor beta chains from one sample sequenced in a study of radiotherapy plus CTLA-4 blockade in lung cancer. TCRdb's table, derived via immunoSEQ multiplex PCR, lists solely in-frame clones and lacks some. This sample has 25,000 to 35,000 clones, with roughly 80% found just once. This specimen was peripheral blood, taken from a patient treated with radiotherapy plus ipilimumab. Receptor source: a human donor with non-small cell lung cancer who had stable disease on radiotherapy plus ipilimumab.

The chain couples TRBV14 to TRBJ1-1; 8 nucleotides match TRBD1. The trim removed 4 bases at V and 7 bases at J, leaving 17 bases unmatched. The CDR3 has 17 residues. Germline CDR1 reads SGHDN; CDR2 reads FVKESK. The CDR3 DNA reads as TGTGCCAGCAGCCCTACGGCCTTCCTGGGGACAGGCCTTGAAGCTTTCTTT. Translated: CASSPTAFLGTGLEAFF.

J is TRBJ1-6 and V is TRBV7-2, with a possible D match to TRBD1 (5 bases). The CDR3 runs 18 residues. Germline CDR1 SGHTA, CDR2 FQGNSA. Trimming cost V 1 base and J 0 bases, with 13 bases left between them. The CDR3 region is CASSLVGAESSYNSPLHF. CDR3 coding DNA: TGTGCCAGCAGCTTAGTAGGGGCCGAAAGCTCCTATAATTCACCCCTCCACTTT.

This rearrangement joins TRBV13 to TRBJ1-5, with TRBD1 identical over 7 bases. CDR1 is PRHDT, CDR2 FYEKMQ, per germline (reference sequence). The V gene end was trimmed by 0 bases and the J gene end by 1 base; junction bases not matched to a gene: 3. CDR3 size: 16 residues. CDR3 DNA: TGTGCCAGCAGCTTAGGAGGGGGCAGGAGCAATCAGCCCCAGCATTTT. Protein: CASSLGGGRSNQPQHF.

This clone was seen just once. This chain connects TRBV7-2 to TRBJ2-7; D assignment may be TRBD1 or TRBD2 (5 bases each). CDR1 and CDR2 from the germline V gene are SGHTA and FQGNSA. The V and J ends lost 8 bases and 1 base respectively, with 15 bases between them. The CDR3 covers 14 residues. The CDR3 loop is CASAPRGSSYEQYF. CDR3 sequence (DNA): TGTGCCAGCGCCCCACGGGGCAGTTCCTACGAGCAGTACTTC.

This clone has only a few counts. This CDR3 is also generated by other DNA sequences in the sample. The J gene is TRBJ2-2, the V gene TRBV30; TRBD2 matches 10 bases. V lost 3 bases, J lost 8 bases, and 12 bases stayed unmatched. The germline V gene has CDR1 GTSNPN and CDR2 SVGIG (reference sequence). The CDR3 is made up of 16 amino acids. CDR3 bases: TGTGCCTGGAGGAGCGGGGGGGGATATTACGTTGGGGAGCTGTTTTTT. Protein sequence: CAWRSGGGYYVGELFF.

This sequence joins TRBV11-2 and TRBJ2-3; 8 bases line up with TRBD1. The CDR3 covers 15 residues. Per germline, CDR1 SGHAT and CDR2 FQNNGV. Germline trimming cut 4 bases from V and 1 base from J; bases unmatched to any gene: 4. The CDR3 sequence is CASSSDRGGTDTQYF. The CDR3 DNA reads TGTGCCAGCAGCTCAGACAGGGGCGGCACAGATACGCAGTATTTT.

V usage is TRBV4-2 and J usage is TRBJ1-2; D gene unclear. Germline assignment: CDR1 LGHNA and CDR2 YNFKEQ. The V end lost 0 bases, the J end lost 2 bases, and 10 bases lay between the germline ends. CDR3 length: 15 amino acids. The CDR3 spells CASSQEEKGNYGYTF. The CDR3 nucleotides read TGTGCCAGCAGCCAAGAGGAAAAGGGAAACTATGGCTACACCTTC.

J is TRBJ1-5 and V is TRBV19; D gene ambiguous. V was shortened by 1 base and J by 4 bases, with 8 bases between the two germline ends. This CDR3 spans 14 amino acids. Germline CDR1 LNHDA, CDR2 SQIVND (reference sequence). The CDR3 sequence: CASSIAATNQPQHF. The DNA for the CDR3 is TGTGCCAGTAGTATAGCGGCGACTAATCAGCCCCAGCATTTT.

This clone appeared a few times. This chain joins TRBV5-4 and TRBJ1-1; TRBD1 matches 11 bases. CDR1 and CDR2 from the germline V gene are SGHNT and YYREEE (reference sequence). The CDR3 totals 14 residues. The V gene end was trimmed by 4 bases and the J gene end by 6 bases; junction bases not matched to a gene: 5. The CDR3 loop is CASSRGQGGSEAFF. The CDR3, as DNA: TGTGCCAGCAGCCGGGGACAGGGGGGTTCTGAAGCTTTCTTT.

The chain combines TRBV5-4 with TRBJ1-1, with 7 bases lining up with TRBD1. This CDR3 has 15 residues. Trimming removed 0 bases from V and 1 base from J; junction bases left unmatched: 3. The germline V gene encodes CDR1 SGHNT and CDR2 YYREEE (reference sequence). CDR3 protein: CASSLVGTANTEAFF. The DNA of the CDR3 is TGTGCCAGCAGCTTGGTCGGGACAGCGAACACTGAAGCTTTCTTT.

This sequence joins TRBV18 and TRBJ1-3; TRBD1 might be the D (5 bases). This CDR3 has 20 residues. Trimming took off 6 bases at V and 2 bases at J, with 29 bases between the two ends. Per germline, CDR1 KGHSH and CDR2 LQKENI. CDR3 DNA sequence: TGTGCCAGCTCCCATCTGCAAGCGGGGTCCTTGGGGGATCCTGGAAACACCATATATTTT. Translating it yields CASSHLQAGSLGDPGNTIYF.